This T cell receptor beta chain was profiled in a study of T-cell memory formation after mild COVID-19 (dated by TCRdb to about 2021). At the level of the whole study: TCR sequence clusters from the two donors were largely donor specific. T-cell clones expanding and contracting after mild COVID-19 in a couple of donors were tracked by longitudinal TCRalpha and TCRbeta repertoire sequencing. Two young, previously healthy adult volunteers made up the cohort, one male and one female. The paper's findings and limits, for the study overall: Contracting CD4+ clones were found mainly in CM and EM memory subsets, while CD8+ clones were enriched in EMRA. Some responding clones were detected in pre-infection memory, suggesting pre-existing cross-reactive memory T cells joined the SARS-CoV-2 response. Only a couple of mild cases were covered by the study, and larger cohorts that include severe cases with pre-infection samples were considered necessary. From day 15 to 85, contracting clones showed balanced CD4/CD8 phenotypes, whereas a second wave of clones that expanded from day 15 to 37 leaned towards CD4+. SARS-CoV-2 specificity was not confirmed for the second-wave clones peaking on day 37.

Reads for this sample came from an Illumina NovaSeq 6000. cDNA libraries for TCRalpha and TCRbeta were prepared by 5'RACE using constant-segment primers, with sample barcodes and unique molecular identifiers added. RNA was extracted from every sample with Trizol reagent. The libraries were amplified in two PCR steps, and the second step added a second sample barcode and Illumina TruSeq adapters. Sequencing of libraries was performed on an Illumina NovaSeq with 2 x 150 bp paired-end reads. Under the source paper's analysis protocol: Reads were demultiplexed and collapsed into UMI-guided consensus sequences with migec v1.2.7. Using mixcr v2.1.11, UMI consensuses were aligned to TRA and TRB V and J templates and then assembled into clonotypes. A clonotype was counted as expanded or contracted only when both edgeR and NoisET called the clonotype significant, with the noise models trained on biological replicates. edgeR calls used a false discovery rate-adjusted p below 0.01 and a log2 fold-change threshold of 1. As an exploratory analysis of dynamics, PCA with hierarchical clustering was applied to max-normalized trajectories of the 1000 most abundant clonotypes. Separately sequenced CD4+ and CD8+ repertoires were used to assign the CD4 or CD8 phenotype of responding clones. Through fastp at Q25 and MiXCR, TCRdb rebuilt clones from the public reads, retaining in-frame beta chains. For every CDR3 protein sequence, its rows merge into one entry that carries the most common genes and DNA. The V and J calls here are based on TCRdb, not the publication. A total of over 500,000 distinct CDR3 sequences appear in this sample, about 18% of them only once. The ten largest clones represent about 8.1% of the sample.

This clonotype has only a few counts. No cognate antigen has been identified for it. No much larger clone exists at a distance of one base, and base qualities are not known. From its cysteine to its phenylalanine, the CDR3 spans 14 amino acids. Only the CDR3 region is kept as DNA, spanning 42 bases read in frame from base 1. V sheds 3 bases and J sheds 3 bases, leaving 14 bases between their ends. CDR1 and CDR2, looked up from the germline V gene (reference sequence), are DFQATT and SNEGSKA. Ficoll-Paque density gradient centrifugation was the method used to isolate PBMCs. What was sequenced was PBMCs or a T cell subset sorted from them (not recorded which). Here the chain combines TRBV20-1 and TRBJ2-5; D gene: possibly TRBD1, on 6 matching bases. This receptor was obtained from an adult woman who had mild COVID-19 (a few samples of this study predate the infection). The sample titles of this study are shuffled in the database, so cell type and time point are left out; the donor was told from shared clones. The nucleotides read TGCAGTGCTAGTTTGGGGGCTCGAGAAGAGACCCAGTACTTC. Translated, this gives CSASLGAREETQYF.